In this sample, the clone carrying this T cell receptor (beta chain) turned up many times. Its specificity is unknown. Every patient was untreated before thyroid surgery. The length of the CDR3 is 16 residues. This sample was taken from a study of metastatic and nonmetastatic thyroid tumors. Study in general: The authors compared repertoires across blood and tumor or nodule tissue from malignant and benign thyroid patients.

Study-wide points: Versus benign nodules, malignant thyroid tumors reportedly had significantly higher TCR beta diversity, in blood and tumor.

TCRdb ran MiXCR on the PCR reads. The table lists approximately 15,000 clones, approximately 12% of them singletons, with 13% to 15% in the top ten. What was sequenced was blood. The rearrangement uses TRBV3-2 and TRBJ2-1; TRBD1, as called in the table, went unchecked against the DNA. TRBV3-2 constitutes a pseudogene. The TCR sequence derives from a female donor with papillary thyroid cancer or a benign thyroid nodule (not recorded which). Some clones in this sample may be carry-over from other donors' samples. The CDR3 DNA reads as TGTGCCAGCAGCCAAAGATCCCGGGACCATTACAATGAGCAGTTCTTC. It specifies CASSQRSRDHYNEQFF.